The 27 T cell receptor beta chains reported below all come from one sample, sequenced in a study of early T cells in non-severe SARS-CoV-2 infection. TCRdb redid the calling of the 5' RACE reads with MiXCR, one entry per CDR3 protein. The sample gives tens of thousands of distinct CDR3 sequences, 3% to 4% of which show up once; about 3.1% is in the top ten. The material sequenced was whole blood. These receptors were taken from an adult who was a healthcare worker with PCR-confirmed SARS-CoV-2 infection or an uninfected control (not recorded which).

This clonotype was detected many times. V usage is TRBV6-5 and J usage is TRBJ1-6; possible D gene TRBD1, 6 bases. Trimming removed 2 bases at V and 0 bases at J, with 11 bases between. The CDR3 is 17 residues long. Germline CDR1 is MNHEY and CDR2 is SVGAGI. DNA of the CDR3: TGTGCCAGCAGTTACACTCAGGGGATCTCCTATAATTCACCCCTCCACTTT. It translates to CASSYTQGISYNSPLHF.

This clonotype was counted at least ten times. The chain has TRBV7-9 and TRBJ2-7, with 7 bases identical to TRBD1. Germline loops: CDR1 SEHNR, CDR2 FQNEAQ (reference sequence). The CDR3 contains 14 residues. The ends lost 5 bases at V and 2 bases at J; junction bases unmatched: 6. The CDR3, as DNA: TGTGCCAGCAGCAAGGGACAGCCACCCTACGAGCAGTACTTC. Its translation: CASSKGQPPYEQYF.

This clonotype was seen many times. CDR3 DNA sequence: TGTGCCAGCAGTGAAAGACAGGTGGTCTCCTACAATGAGCAGTTCTTC. Residues: CASSERQVVSYNEQFF. The V gene is TRBV2, the J gene TRBJ2-1, with D perhaps TRBD1 (6 bases). V was shortened by 2 bases and J by 0 bases, with 11 bases between the two germline ends. The length of the CDR3 is 16 residues. Germline V gives CDR1 SNHLY, CDR2 FYNNEI.

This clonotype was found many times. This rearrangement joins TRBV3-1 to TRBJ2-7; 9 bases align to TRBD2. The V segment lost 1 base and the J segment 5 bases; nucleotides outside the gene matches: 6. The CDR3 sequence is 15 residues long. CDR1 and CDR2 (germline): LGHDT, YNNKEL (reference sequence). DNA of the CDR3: TGTGCCAGCAGCCAAGGGGGACTAGCAGTCAACGAGCAGTACTTC. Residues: CASSQGGLAVNEQYF.

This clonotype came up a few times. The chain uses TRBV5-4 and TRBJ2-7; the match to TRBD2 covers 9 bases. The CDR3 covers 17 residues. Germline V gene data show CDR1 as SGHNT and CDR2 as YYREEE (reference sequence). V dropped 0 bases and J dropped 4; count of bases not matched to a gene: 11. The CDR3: CASSLAGGASGNYEQYF. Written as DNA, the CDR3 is TGTGCCAGCAGCTTGGCCGGGGGGGCTAGCGGGAATTACGAGCAGTACTTC.

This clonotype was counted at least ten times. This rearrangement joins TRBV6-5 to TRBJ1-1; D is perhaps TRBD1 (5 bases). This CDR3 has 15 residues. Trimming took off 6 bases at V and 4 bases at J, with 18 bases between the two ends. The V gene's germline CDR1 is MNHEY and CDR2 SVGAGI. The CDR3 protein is CASSRDVPSGTEAFF. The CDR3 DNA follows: TGTGCCAGCAGCAGGGACGTCCCCAGCGGCACTGAAGCTTTCTTT.

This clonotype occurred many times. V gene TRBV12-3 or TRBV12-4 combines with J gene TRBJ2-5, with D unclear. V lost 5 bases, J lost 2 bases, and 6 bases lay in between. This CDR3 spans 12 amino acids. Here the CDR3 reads CASSGIQETQYF. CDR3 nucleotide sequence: TGTGCCAGCAGTGGGATACAAGAGACCCAGTACTTC.

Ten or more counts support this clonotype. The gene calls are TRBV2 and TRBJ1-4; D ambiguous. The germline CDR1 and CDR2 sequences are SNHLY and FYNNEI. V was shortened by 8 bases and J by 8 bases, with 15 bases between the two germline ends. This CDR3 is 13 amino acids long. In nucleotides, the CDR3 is TGTGCCAGCGGCAGGCTCTTGAGGGAAAAACTGTTTTTT. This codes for CASGRLLREKLFF.

The CDR3 nucleotides read TGTGCCAGCAGTTGGACAGGGGGGACTGAAAAACTGTTTTTT. Translating it yields CASSWTGGTEKLFF. The chain recombines TRBV6-1 with TRBJ1-4; TRBD1 matches at 10 bases. After removal of 5 bases from V and 7 bases from J, the junction contained 4 bases not matched to a gene. This CDR3 has 14 residues. Germline CDR1 reads MNHNS; CDR2 reads SASEGT.

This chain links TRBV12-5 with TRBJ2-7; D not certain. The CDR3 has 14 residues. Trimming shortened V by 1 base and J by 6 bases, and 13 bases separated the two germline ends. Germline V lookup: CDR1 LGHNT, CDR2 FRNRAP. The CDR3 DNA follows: TGTGCTAGTGGTTTGGACAGATCCCTATCCGAGCAGTACTTC. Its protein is CASGLDRSLSEQYF.

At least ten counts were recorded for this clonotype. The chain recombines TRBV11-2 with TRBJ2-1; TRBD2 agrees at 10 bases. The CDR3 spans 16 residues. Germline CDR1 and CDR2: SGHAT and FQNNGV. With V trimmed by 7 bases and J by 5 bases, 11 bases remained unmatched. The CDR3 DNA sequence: TGTGCCAGCACGTTATTCATAGCGGGAGGAGACAATGAGCAGTTCTTC. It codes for CASTLFIAGGDNEQFF.

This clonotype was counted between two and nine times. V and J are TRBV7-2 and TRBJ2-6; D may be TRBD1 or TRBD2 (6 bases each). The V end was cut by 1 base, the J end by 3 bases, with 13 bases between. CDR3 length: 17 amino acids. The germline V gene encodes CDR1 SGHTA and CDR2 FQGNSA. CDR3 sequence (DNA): TGTGCCAGCAGCTTAGTCGGCAGGGGAGGTGGGGCCAACGTCCTGACTTTC. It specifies CASSLVGRGGGANVLTF.

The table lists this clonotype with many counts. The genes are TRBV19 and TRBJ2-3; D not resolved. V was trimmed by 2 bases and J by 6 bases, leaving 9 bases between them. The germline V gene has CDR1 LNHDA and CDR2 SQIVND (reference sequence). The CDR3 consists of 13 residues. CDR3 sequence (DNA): TGTGCCAGTAGTATAATTGGGTCGGATACGCAGTATTTT. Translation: CASSIIGSDTQYF. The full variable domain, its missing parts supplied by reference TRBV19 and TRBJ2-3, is DGGITQSPKYLFRKEGQNVTLSCEQNLNHDAMYWYRQDPGQGLRLIYYSQIVNDFQKGDIAEGYSVSREKKESFPLTVTSAQKNPTAFYLCASSIIGSDTQYFGPGTRLTVL.

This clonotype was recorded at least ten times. The CDR3 loop is CSARTAANSPLHF. The DNA for the CDR3 is TGCAGTGCTAGGACAGCAGCCAACTCACCCCTCCACTTT. The rearrangement joins TRBV20-1 to TRBJ1-6; tentatively, D is TRBD1 (5 bases). CDR3 size: 13 residues. V lost 3 bases, J lost 10 bases, and 13 bases lay in between. Germline V gene data show CDR1 as DFQATT and CDR2 as SNEGSKA (reference sequence).

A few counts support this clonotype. CDR3 nucleotides: TGCAGTGCTAGGGAAGGGGCCTACGAGCAGTACTTC. This encodes CSAREGAYEQYF. This chain joins TRBV20-1 and TRBJ2-7; possibly TRBD1 for D (5 bases). The V gene's germline CDR1 is DFQATT and CDR2 SNEGSKA (reference sequence). Trimming shortened V by 3 bases and J by 2 bases, and 8 bases separated the two germline ends. The CDR3 is 12 amino acids.

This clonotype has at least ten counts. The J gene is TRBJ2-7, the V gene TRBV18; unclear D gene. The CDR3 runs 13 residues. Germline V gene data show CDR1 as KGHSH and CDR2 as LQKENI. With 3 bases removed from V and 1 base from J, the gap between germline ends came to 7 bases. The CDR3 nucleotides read TGTGCCAGCTCACCTACCCGTTCCTACGAGCAGTACTTC. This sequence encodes CASSPTRSYEQYF.

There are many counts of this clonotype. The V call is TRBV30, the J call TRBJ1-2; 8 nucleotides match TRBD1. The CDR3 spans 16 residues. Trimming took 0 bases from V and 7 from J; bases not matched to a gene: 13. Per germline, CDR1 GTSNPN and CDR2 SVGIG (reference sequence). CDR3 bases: TGTGCCTGGAGTGTAATGCAGGGGGCGGTGGGAGCTGGCTACACCTTC. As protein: CAWSVMQGAVGAGYTF.

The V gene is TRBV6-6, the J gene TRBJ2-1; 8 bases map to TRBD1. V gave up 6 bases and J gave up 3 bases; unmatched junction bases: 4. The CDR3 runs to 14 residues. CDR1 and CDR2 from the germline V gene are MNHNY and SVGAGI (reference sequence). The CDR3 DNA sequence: TGTGCCAGCAGGGACAGGGACCACTACAATGAGCAGTTCTTC. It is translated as CASRDRDHYNEQFF.

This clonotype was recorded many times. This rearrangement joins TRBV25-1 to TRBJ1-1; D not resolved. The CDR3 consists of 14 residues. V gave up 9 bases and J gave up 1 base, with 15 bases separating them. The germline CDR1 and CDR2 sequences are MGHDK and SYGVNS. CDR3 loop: CARSGDPANTEAFF. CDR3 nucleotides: TGTGCCAGATCCGGGGATCCCGCGAACACTGAAGCTTTCTTT.

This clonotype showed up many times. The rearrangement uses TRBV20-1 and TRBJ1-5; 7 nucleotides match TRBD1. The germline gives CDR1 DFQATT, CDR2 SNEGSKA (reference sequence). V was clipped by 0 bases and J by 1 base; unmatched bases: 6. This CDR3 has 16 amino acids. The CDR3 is CSARDVQGISNQPQHF. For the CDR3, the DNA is TGCAGTGCTAGAGATGTACAGGGGATAAGCAATCAGCCCCAGCATTTT.

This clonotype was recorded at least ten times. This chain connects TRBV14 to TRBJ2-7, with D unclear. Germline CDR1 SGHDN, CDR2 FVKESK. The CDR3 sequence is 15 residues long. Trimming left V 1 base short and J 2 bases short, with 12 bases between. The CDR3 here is CASSQGQFGTYEQYF. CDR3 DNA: TGTGCCAGCAGCCAAGGGCAGTTTGGCACCTACGAGCAGTACTTC.

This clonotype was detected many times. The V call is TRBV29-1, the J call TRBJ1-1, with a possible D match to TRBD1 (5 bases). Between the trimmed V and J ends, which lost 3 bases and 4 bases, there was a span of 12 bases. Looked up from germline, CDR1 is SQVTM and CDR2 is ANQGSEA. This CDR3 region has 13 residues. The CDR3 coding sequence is TGCAGCGTTGATCCAGGGTTCCGCACTGAAGCTTTCTTT. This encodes CSVDPGFRTEAFF.

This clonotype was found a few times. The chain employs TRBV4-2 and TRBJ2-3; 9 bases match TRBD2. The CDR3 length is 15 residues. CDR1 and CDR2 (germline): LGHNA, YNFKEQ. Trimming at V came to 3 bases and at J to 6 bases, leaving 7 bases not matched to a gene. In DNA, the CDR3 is TGTGCCAGCAGCCAGGGAGCGGGGGGATCGGATACGCAGTATTTT. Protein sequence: CASSQGAGGSDTQYF.

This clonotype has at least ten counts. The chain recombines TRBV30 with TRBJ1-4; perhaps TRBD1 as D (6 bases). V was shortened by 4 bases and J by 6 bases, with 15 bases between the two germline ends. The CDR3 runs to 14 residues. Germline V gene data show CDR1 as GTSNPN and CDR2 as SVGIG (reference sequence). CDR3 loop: CAWTEGVSDEKLFF. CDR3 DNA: TGTGCCTGGACGGAGGGGGTTTCGGATGAAAAACTGTTTTTT.

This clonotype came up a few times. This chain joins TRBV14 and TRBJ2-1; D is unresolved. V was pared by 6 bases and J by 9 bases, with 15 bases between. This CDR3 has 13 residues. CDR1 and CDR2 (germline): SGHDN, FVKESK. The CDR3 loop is CASSRGLGSEQFF. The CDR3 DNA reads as TGTGCCAGCAGTCGTGGGCTTGGGTCTGAGCAGTTCTTC.

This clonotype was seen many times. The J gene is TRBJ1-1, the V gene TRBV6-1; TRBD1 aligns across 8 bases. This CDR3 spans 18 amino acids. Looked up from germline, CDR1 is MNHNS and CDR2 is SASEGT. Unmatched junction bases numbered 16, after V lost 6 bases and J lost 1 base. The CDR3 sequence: CASRDPDRVDWKNTEAFF. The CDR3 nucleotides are TGTGCCAGCAGGGACCCGGACAGGGTCGATTGGAAGAACACTGAAGCTTTCTTT.

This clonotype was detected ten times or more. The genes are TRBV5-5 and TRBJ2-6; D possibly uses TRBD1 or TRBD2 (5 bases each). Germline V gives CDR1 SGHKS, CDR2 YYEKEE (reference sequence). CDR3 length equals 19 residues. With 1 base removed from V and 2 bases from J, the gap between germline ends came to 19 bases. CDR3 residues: CASSLYPGQLGAGANVLTF. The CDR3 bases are TGTGCCAGCAGCTTGTATCCGGGCCAGTTGGGGGCTGGGGCCAACGTCCTGACTTTC.